The 22 T cell receptor beta chains below all came from one sample that was sequenced in a study of graft-versus-host responses after intestinal transplantation. The repertoire was sequenced with immunoSEQ multiplex PCR; TCRdb's copy has only in-frame clones and lacks some. The sample contains 50,000 or so clones, 85% to 95% of which appear only once. Specimen: PBMCs, collected 750 to 800 days after a first intestinal transplant, on the day of a second. Receptors originate from a human patient who received an intestinal transplant, so some T cells may come from the graft donor.

The chain couples TRBV6-1 to TRBJ1-2; 7 bases fit TRBD1. Trimming removed 7 bases from V and 4 bases from J; junction bases left unmatched: 3. The CDR3 is 12 residues long. Germline V lookup: CDR1 MNHNS, CDR2 SASEGT. The chain's CDR3 is CASTRQGYGYTF. CDR3 coding DNA: TGTGCCAGCACTCGACAGGGCTATGGCTACACCTTC.

DNA for the CDR3: TGTGCCAGCAGTTACATGAGGGGGCACGCCGGGGAGCTGTTTTTT. This codes for CASSYMRGHAGELFF. This rearrangement joins TRBV6-5 to TRBJ2-2; 7 bases map to TRBD1. The CDR3 runs 15 residues. Germline loops: CDR1 MNHEY, CDR2 SVGAGI. V lost 2 bases, J lost 6 bases, and 6 bases stayed unmatched.

The V and J genes are TRBV11-2 and TRBJ2-7; 9 bases agree with TRBD2. V lost 1 base, J lost 4 bases, and 5 bases stayed unmatched. This CDR3 region has 15 residues. CDR1 and CDR2 (germline): SGHAT, FQNNGV. The CDR3 DNA reads as TGTGCCAGCAGCTTAGTGGGGACTAGCCAGTACGAGCAGTACTTC. Translation: CASSLVGTSQYEQYF.

The J gene is TRBJ1-2, the V gene TRBV5-1; a weak D match, TRBD1 (6 bases). Germline CDR1 SGHRS, CDR2 YFSETQ. This CDR3 is built from 12 residues. Trimming left V 5 bases short and J 3 bases short, with 8 bases between. Written as DNA, the CDR3 is TGCGCCAGCAGTCGGACAGACTATGGCTACACCTTC. Protein sequence: CASSRTDYGYTF.

The V and J genes are TRBV19 and TRBJ2-1; 14 positions agree with TRBD2. Germline loops: CDR1 LNHDA, CDR2 SQIVND (reference sequence). V gave up 7 bases and J gave up 9 bases; unmatched junction bases: 8. The CDR3 length is 15 residues. The CDR3 nucleotides are TGTGCCAGTACCTGGGGACTAGCGGGAGAGGTTGAGCAGTTCTTC. Encoded protein: CASTWGLAGEVEQFF.

A word on this clone: One end of the junction fails to match germline, which may point to a read error. This specimen includes other DNA sequences encoding the same CDR3. The gene calls are TRBV5-4 and TRBJ2-5; D not resolved. This CDR3 is 13 amino acids long. CDR1 is SGHNT and CDR2 is YYREEE in the germline V gene (reference sequence). The CDR3 DNA reads as TGCGCCAGCAGCCTAGACATCGAAGAGACCCAGTACTTC. This sequence encodes CASSLDIEETQYF.

This sequence joins TRBV11-2 and TRBJ2-1, with 7 bases identical to TRBD1. V trimming: 3 bases; J trimming: 4 bases; junction bases outside the gene matches: 6. The germline gives CDR1 SGHAT, CDR2 FQNNGV. This CDR3 comprises 15 residues. This chain's CDR3 is CASSFSGQAYNEQFF. The DNA of the CDR3 is TGTGCCAGCAGCTTCTCAGGACAGGCTTACAATGAGCAGTTCTTC.

The chain couples TRBV18 to TRBJ1-1; TRBD1 agrees at 12 bases. The CDR3 length is 16 residues. Germline values: CDR1 KGHSH, CDR2 LQKENI. V gave up 3 bases and J gave up 6 bases; unmatched junction bases: 8. The CDR3 bases are TGTGCCAGCTCACCTACGGGACAGGGGGCTTTTTCTGAAGCTTTCTTT. Amino acid sequence: CASSPTGQGAFSEAFF.

V gene TRBV10-1 combines with J gene TRBJ2-3; D is unclear. In germline, CDR1 is WNHNN, CDR2 SYGVQD (reference sequence). Trimming stripped 6 bases from V and 3 bases from J, with 10 bases between. This CDR3 region has 13 residues. The CDR3 is CASRDHTTDTQYF. DNA for the CDR3: TGCGCCAGCAGAGATCATACGACAGATACGCAGTATTTT.

V gene TRBV10-1 combines with J gene TRBJ2-7; TRBD2 agrees at 8 bases. Germline V CDR1 and CDR2: WNHNN, SYGVQD (reference sequence). The CDR3 is made up of 13 amino acids. After removal of 2 bases from V and 7 bases from J, the junction contained 4 bases not matched to a gene. CDR3 DNA sequence: TGCGCCAGCAGTGAGCCGGGACTAGGAGAGCAGTACTTC. Its translation: CASSEPGLGEQYF.

The rearrangement uses TRBV28 and TRBJ2-3, with TRBD2 identical over 7 bases. The germline gives CDR1 MDHEN, CDR2 SYDVKM. V lost 6 bases and J lost 5; bases outside the gene matches: 23. The CDR3 sequence is 19 residues long. The CDR3 region has the DNA TGTGCCAGCAGCAATTTGGGGAAGCCTAGCGGTGCAGTAGGAGATACGCAGTATTTT. This translates into CASSNLGKPSGAVGDTQYF.

The J gene is TRBJ2-1, the V gene TRBV7-9; TRBD2 aligns across 9 bases. After removal of 1 base from V and 4 bases from J, the junction contained 8 bases not matched to a gene. Germline CDR1 is SEHNR and CDR2 is FQNEAQ (reference sequence). The CDR3 extends over 17 amino acids. The CDR3 bases are TGTGCCAGCAGCTTAGGGCTTGCGGGAGGGCAATACAATGAGCAGTTCTTC. It is translated as CASSLGLAGGQYNEQFF.

The chain uses TRBV28 and TRBJ2-3; D ambiguous. Germline CDR1 and CDR2: MDHEN and SYDVKM. The V end lost 3 bases, the J end lost 1 base, and 8 bases lay between the germline ends. This CDR3 comprises 14 residues. The CDR3 sequence: CASSLSQGTDTQYF. The CDR3 DNA reads TGTGCCAGCAGTTTGAGCCAGGGCACAGATACGCAGTATTTT.

The V gene is TRBV4-1, the J gene TRBJ2-7; D is possibly TRBD1 (6 bases). The CDR3 totals 16 residues. Trimming stripped 0 bases from V and 2 bases from J, with 14 bases between. In germline, CDR1 is MGHRA, CDR2 YSYEKL. The CDR3 region is CASSQDVLTGAYEQYF. In nucleotides, the CDR3 is TGCGCCAGCAGCCAAGATGTGCTGACAGGCGCCTACGAGCAGTACTTC.

V usage is TRBV9 and J usage is TRBJ2-7; 9 positions match TRBD1. Germline CDR1 reads SGDLS; CDR2 reads YYNGEE. CDR3 length equals 14 residues. J lost 5 bases, V lost 3 bases, and 6 bases had no gene match. The CDR3 protein is CASSARTGANEQYF. Here the CDR3 DNA reads TGTGCCAGCAGCGCCAGGACAGGGGCCAACGAGCAGTACTTC. Using reference TRBV9 and TRBJ2-7 for the parts outside the CDR3, the full variable domain is DSGVTQTPKHLITATGQRVTLRCSPRSGDLSVYWYQQSLDQGLQFLIQYYNGEERAKGNILERFSAQQFPDLHSELNLSSLELGDSALYFCASSARTGANEQYFGPGTRLTVT.

The chain carries TRBV16 and TRBJ2-1; 7 bases map to TRBD2. The germline CDR1 and CDR2 sequences are KGHSY and FQNENV. The CDR3 is made up of 14 amino acids. V lost 0 bases, J lost 7 bases, and 3 bases stayed unmatched. CDR3 protein: CASSQSAGRNEQFF. The CDR3 DNA sequence: TGTGCCAGCAGCCAATCAGCCGGGAGGAATGAGCAGTTCTTC.

The V gene is TRBV7-9, the J gene TRBJ2-5; 7 bases align to TRBD1. TRBJ2-7 matches the DNA end more closely, so the J call is doubtful. There are 15 residues in the CDR3. Germline CDR1 SEHNR, CDR2 FQNEAQ (reference sequence). The CDR3 DNA is TGTGCCAGCAGCTTAGCAGGGGGCAGGGAAGACGAGCAGTACTTC. This codes for CASSLAGGREDEQYF.

The genes are TRBV4-2 and TRBJ2-7; 9 nucleotides line up with TRBD2. This CDR3 is 15 amino acids long. CDR1 is LGHNA and CDR2 is YNFKEQ in the germline V gene. The ends lost 3 bases at V and 4 bases at J; junction bases unmatched: 7. The CDR3 DNA reads as TGTGCCAGCAGCCAGGATAGCGGGAGTGGTTACGAGCAGTACTTC. Translation: CASSQDSGSGYEQYF.

The chain carries TRBV2 and TRBJ2-5; no reliable D call. Trimming shortened V by 6 bases and J by 5 bases, and 4 bases separated the two germline ends. CDR3 length: 10 amino acids. Germline CDR1 and CDR2: SNHLY and FYNNEI. The CDR3 region has the DNA TGTGCCAGCAGGACGGAGACCCAGTACTTC. It yields the protein CASRTETQYF.

The V call is TRBV4-1, the J call TRBJ2-7; D might be TRBD1 or TRBD2, each matching 5 bases. The CDR3 runs 13 residues. V lost 2 bases, J lost 6 bases, and 11 bases lay in between. CDR1 is MGHRA and CDR2 is YSYEKL in the germline V gene. The CDR3: CASSQLRDGEQYF. CDR3 DNA: TGCGCCAGCAGCCAACTTAGGGACGGCGAGCAGTACTTC.

The rearrangement links TRBV18 to TRBJ2-5; 12 bases line up with TRBD2. The trim removed 3 bases at V and 1 base at J, leaving 0 bases unmatched. The CDR3 has 15 amino acids. Germline V CDR1 and CDR2: KGHSH, LQKENI. The CDR3: CASSPGLAGQETQYF. The CDR3 bases are TGTGCCAGCTCACCGGGACTAGCGGGCCAAGAGACCCAGTACTTC.

This clone was recorded once. This chain connects TRBV5-5 to TRBJ2-3, with a weak D call TRBD2 (5 bases). The CDR3 is 13 residues long. Per the germline V gene, CDR1 is SGHKS and CDR2 is YYEKEE (reference sequence). Deletions cut 6 bases from V and 9 bases from J, with 17 bases between. For the CDR3, the DNA is TGTGCCAGCACCCATGGAGGTGGAGACACGCAGTATTTT. Translated: CASTHGGGDTQYF.